The clone carrying this TCR beta chain was detected a few times. The data were taken from a study of blood T cell repertoires in COVID-19. Study-level information: From the United States, Italy and Spain came samples of acute and convalescent COVID-19.

The V gene's germline CDR1 is MNHEY and CDR2 SVGEGT. There are 16 residues in the CDR3. The V gene end was trimmed by 2 bases and the J gene end by 4 bases; junction bases not matched to a gene: 10. The table came from immunoSEQ multiplex PCR; TCRdb's copy has only in-frame clones and leaves some out. The data hold some 33,000 clones, with about 90% observed a single time. The origin of this receptor is a man aged 60 to 75 with acute or convalescent COVID-19. V is TRBV6-2 or TRBV6-3 and J is TRBJ2-5; 7 bases are shared with TRBD1. The specimen was peripheral blood. The CDR3 bases are TGTGCCAGCAGTTACGCGACGGGACAGCGTGGAGAGACCCAGTACTTC. Translation: CASSYATGQRGETQYF.